Given below is one T cell receptor beta chain in context. Its cognate antigen is unknown. In the PCR, 60 Vbeta and 13 Jbeta primers were used. TCRdb's table, derived via immunoSEQ multiplex PCR, lists solely in-frame clones and lacks some. The data show around 48,000 clones, and the top ten clones hold about 2.5%. This sample is part of a study of cytomegalovirus exposure and HLA in healthy donors. Study results and limitations: Most TCR sequences were uncommon, yet certain public TCRs appeared in many donors.

Germline CDR1 MGHRA, CDR2 YSYEKL. V lost 1 base and J lost 8; bases outside the gene matches: 7. There are 15 residues in the CDR3. The source material was PBMCs. The source of this sequence is a female donor in good health and CMV-seronegative. V usage is TRBV4-1 and J usage is TRBJ1-4; TRBD1 agrees at 7 bases. The DNA of the CDR3 is TGCGCCAGCAGCCAAGGGCCAGGGGGAAACGAAAAACTGTTTTTT. Translated, it gives CASSQGPGGNEKLFF.